A single sample is the source of the 27 T cell receptor beta chains below, sequenced in a study of blood T cell repertoires in COVID-19 (TCRdb year 2020). Library creation used the immunoSEQ multiplex PCR assay. TCRdb took over this immuneACCESS table, retaining in-frame rearrangements with V and J assigned. Such tables are incomplete; in checked studies, under half of the missing clones stem from an unresolved V gene, and the remainder is unexplained. The sample profile shows approximately 170,000 clones; around 80% of them were found once. Jointly, the top ten make up approximately 8% of the sample. The source material was PBMCs or T cells enriched from blood (not recorded which). Every receptor here comes from a woman between 50 and 59 years old who had recovered from COVID-19.

Here the CDR3 reads CASSQGKGQPQHF. In nucleotides, the CDR3 is TGTGCCAGCAGCCAAGGAAAGGGGCAGCCCCAGCATTTT. This rearrangement joins TRBV3-1 (or the pseudogene TRBV3-2) to TRBJ1-5; maybe TRBD1 (5 bases). Trimming cost V 1 base and J 7 bases, with 8 bases left between them. CDR1 is LGHDT, CDR2 YNNKEL, per germline (reference sequence). This CDR3 region has 13 residues.

In regard to this clone: An end of the junction differs from the germline gene, which may be a read error. The rearrangement joins TRBV7-6 to TRBJ2-1; D unresolved. The germline CDR1 and CDR2 sequences are SGHVS and FNYEAQ. This CDR3 is built from 14 residues. This chain's CDR3 is CASTLNQYNNEQFF. The CDR3 DNA reads TGTGCCAGCACCTTAAATCAGTATAACAATGAGCAGTTCTTC.

This clone was seen repeatedly, ten times or more. The genes are TRBV2 and TRBJ1-4; D might be TRBD1 (6 bases). CDR1 SNHLY and CDR2 FYNNEI come from the germline V gene. The CDR3 consists of 14 residues. V lost 4 bases and J lost 8, with 14 bases in between. CDR3 residues: CASSGQAAGEKLFF. The CDR3, as DNA: TGTGCCAGCAGTGGACAGGCGGCGGGCGAAAAACTGTTTTTT. The full variable domain, rest sourced from reference TRBV2 and TRBJ1-4, is EPEVTQTPSHQVTQMGQEVILRCVPISNHLYFYWYRQILGQKVEFLVSFYNNEISEKSEIFDDQFSVERPDGSNFTLKIRSTKLEDSAMYFCASSGQAAGEKLFFGSGTQLSVL.

This chain links TRBV3-1 (or the pseudogene TRBV3-2) with TRBJ2-3; TRBD1 agrees at 10 bases. This CDR3 spans 17 amino acids. The junction had 8 bases not matched to a gene; V was cut back by 1 base and J by 4 bases. Germline CDR1 is LGHDT and CDR2 is YNNKEL (reference sequence). The CDR3 loop is CASSQGSGTGVPDTQYF. In nucleotides, the CDR3 is TGTGCCAGCAGCCAAGGGTCCGGGACAGGGGTCCCAGATACGCAGTATTTT.

The chain has TRBV2 and TRBJ2-2; 8 nucleotides line up with TRBD2. Germline assignment: CDR1 SNHLY and CDR2 FYNNEI. The CDR3 length is 15 residues. V dropped 5 bases and J dropped 3; count of bases not matched to a gene: 5. The CDR3 spells CASSLAGADTGELFF. Here the CDR3 DNA reads TGTGCCAGCAGTCTAGCGGGCGCGGACACCGGGGAGCTGTTTTTT.

The chain uses TRBV23-1 and TRBJ2-2, with 13 nucleotides matching TRBD2. TRBV23-1 is known as an ORF, though its function is uncertain. The CDR3 consists of 20 residues. The J segment lost 5 bases and the V segment lost 2 bases, leaving 14 bases of the junction unmatched. This CDR3 is CASSQPPLTSGRPGTGELFF. The CDR3 coding sequence is TGCGCCAGCAGTCAACCCCCCCTGACTAGCGGGAGGCCGGGGACCGGGGAGCTGTTTTTT.

The chain recombines TRBV4-3 with TRBJ2-5; 12 bases fit TRBD2. Germline-derived CDR1 and CDR2 are LGHNA and YSLEER. V gave up 3 bases and J gave up 1 base; unmatched junction bases: 18. This CDR3 has 21 residues. Here the CDR3 DNA reads TGCGCCAGCAGCCATGAACCCGTGTCTAGCGGGAGGGGAGCGTTCCAAGAGACCCAGTACTTC. Its translation: CASSHEPVSSGRGAFQETQYF.

This chain links TRBV6-5 with TRBJ1-3; D is undetermined. Trimming removed 7 bases at V and 1 base at J, with 2 bases between. The CDR3 totals 11 residues. Per germline, CDR1 MNHEY and CDR2 SVGAGI. The CDR3: CASTSGNTIYF. In nucleotides, the CDR3 is TGTGCCAGCACGTCTGGAAACACCATATATTTT.

This clone has just one count. This chain connects TRBV14 to TRBJ2-1; D unclear. V was shortened by 6 bases and J by 0 bases, with 18 bases between the two germline ends. Germline CDR1 and CDR2: SGHDN and FVKESK. The CDR3 extends over 17 amino acids. The CDR3 region is CASRPIRGNRSYNEQFF. CDR3 in DNA: TGTGCCAGCAGACCGATCCGAGGTAACCGCTCCTACAATGAGCAGTTCTTC.

This clone was found a few times. J is TRBJ2-5 and V is TRBV10-3, with 9 nucleotides matching TRBD2. The germline CDR1 and CDR2 sequences are ENHRY and SYGVKD. The CDR3 contains 13 residues. J gave up 3 bases and V 6 bases, and 2 bases lay outside the gene matches. Here the CDR3 DNA reads TGTGCCATCAGGTCTAGCGGGGAAGAGACCCAGTACTTC. This codes for CAIRSSGEETQYF.

The J gene is TRBJ1-2, the V gene TRBV9, with D perhaps TRBD1 (5 bases). The V and J ends lost 5 bases and 8 bases respectively, with 16 bases between them. The CDR3 covers 13 residues. The germline V gene encodes CDR1 SGDLS and CDR2 YYNGEE. CDR3 coding DNA: TGTGCCAGCAGTAATCAGGGCCCGACGGGCTACACCTTC. This translates into CASSNQGPTGYTF.

Here the CDR3 reads CASTTGTHSDTQYF. As DNA, the CDR3 is TGTGCCAGCACCACAGGTACTCACTCAGATACGCAGTATTTT. This chain links TRBV28 with TRBJ2-3, with D tentatively TRBD1 (5 bases). Germline V gene sequence: CDR1 MDHEN, CDR2 SYDVKM. The ends were cut back, 7 bases at V and 4 bases at J, with 15 bases in the middle. CDR3 length equals 14 residues.

This clone was found a few times. The chain links TRBV11-1 to TRBJ1-6; no definite D call. V was trimmed by 2 bases and J by 9 bases, leaving 8 bases between them. Germline V lookup: CDR1 SGHAT, CDR2 FQDESV (reference sequence). This CDR3 has 13 amino acids. CDR3 loop: CASSLFEGSPLHF. CDR3 in DNA: TGTGCCAGCAGCTTATTCGAGGGTTCACCCCTCCACTTT.

In its sample, this clone was seen a few times. The chain is built from TRBV27 and TRBJ1-1, with 7 bases identical to TRBD1. V was clipped by 3 bases and J by 3 bases; unmatched bases: 10. In germline, CDR1 is MNHEY, CDR2 SMNVEV (reference sequence). The length of the CDR3 is 16 residues. DNA of the CDR3: TGTGCCAGCAGTTTGGCCCCCCGCAGGGGGTACACTGAAGCTTTCTTT. Protein product: CASSLAPRRGYTEAFF.

The chain couples TRBV11-1 to TRBJ1-6; the D gene is possibly TRBD1 (6 bases). The CDR3 spans 15 residues. Germline-derived CDR1 and CDR2 are SGHAT and FQDESV (reference sequence). With 5 bases removed from V and 4 bases from J, the gap between germline ends came to 12 bases. CDR3 sequence reads: CASSPTGFYNSPLHF. The CDR3 DNA reads TGTGCCAGCAGCCCGACAGGATTTTATAATTCACCCCTCCACTTT.

The chain is built from TRBV2 and TRBJ1-2; D is unresolved. V was pared by 1 base and J by 3 bases, with 9 bases between. Germline V CDR1 and CDR2: SNHLY, FYNNEI. This CDR3 has 14 amino acids. CDR3 coding DNA: TGTGCCAGCAGTGAAGGAGCTAATGACTATGGCTACACCTTC. Residues: CASSEGANDYGYTF.

This rearrangement joins TRBV5-4 to TRBJ1-1; D is uncertain. Germline V gives CDR1 SGHNT, CDR2 YYREEE (reference sequence). This CDR3 has 13 amino acids. V lost 4 bases to trimming and J lost 6 bases, with 13 bases between them. For the CDR3, the DNA is TGTGCCAGCAGCGCCCCTAGTCCCCCTGAAGCTTTCTTT. Its protein is CASSAPSPPEAFF.

V gene TRBV11-1 combines with J gene TRBJ2-7; 10 bases fit TRBD1. V was clipped by 4 bases and J by 0 bases; unmatched bases: 3. Germline lookup yields CDR1 SGHAT and CDR2 FQDESV (reference sequence). The CDR3 runs 15 residues. The CDR3 sequence is CASSWGQGPSYEQYF. DNA of the CDR3: TGTGCCAGCAGCTGGGGACAGGGGCCCTCCTACGAGCAGTACTTC. The full variable domain, with the rest looked up from reference TRBV11-1 and TRBJ2-7, is EAEVAQSPRYKITEKSQAVAFWCDPISGHATLYWYRQILGQGPELLVQFQDESVVDDSQLPKDRFSAERLKGVDSTLKIQPAELGDSAMYLCASSWGQGPSYEQYFGPGTRLTVT.

The CDR3 bases are TGCGCCAGCAGCCAAGATTTGGCTAGCGGGAGGGGGCAGTTCTTC. Encoded protein: CASSQDLASGRGQFF. The V gene is TRBV4-3, the J gene TRBJ2-1; 12 nucleotides align to TRBD2. J lost 12 bases, V lost 0 bases, and 6 bases had no gene match. Germline lookup yields CDR1 LGHNA and CDR2 YSLEER. CDR3 length: 15 amino acids.

The V and J genes are TRBV29-1 and TRBJ2-7; TRBD2 is a possible D gene (6 bases). Trimming stripped 6 bases from V and 7 bases from J, with 10 bases between. The CDR3 extends over 10 amino acids. In germline, CDR1 is SQVTM, CDR2 ANQGSEA. CDR3 amino acids: CSVVSGEQYF. The CDR3 nucleotides are TGCAGCGTAGTAAGCGGGGAGCAGTACTTC.

The chain couples TRBV12-3 or TRBV12-4 to TRBJ1-1; maybe TRBD1 (6 bases). Trimming cost V 5 bases and J 1 base, with 8 bases left between them. The CDR3 is made up of 13 amino acids. The CDR3 reads CASSIQGNTEAFF. The CDR3 DNA reads TGTGCCAGCAGTATACAGGGGAACACTGAAGCTTTCTTT.

V is TRBV27 and J is TRBJ2-1; 11 positions match TRBD2. The CDR3 is made up of 16 amino acids. Germline V gives CDR1 MNHEY, CDR2 SMNVEV (reference sequence). The junction had 7 bases not matched to a gene; V was cut back by 5 bases and J by 4 bases. CDR3 nucleotides: TGTGCCAGCAGTAGATCCGGGACTAGCGGTTACAATGAGCAGTTCTTC. Protein sequence: CASSRSGTSGYNEQFF.

The J gene is TRBJ1-1, the V gene TRBV19, with 12 bases that match TRBD1. J was trimmed by 10 bases and V by 7 bases; bases with no gene match: 13. The CDR3 runs 15 residues. CDR1 is LNHDA, CDR2 SQIVND, per germline (reference sequence). This CDR3 is CASIPGGQGALAAFF. The CDR3 bases are TGTGCCAGTATCCCTGGGGGACAGGGGGCACTCGCAGCTTTCTTT. The full variable domain, in which reference TRBV19 and TRBJ1-1 provide the parts outside the CDR3, is DGGITQSPKYLFRKEGQNVTLSCEQNLNHDAMYWYRQDPGQGLRLIYYSQIVNDFQKGDIAEGYSVSREKKESFPLTVTSAQKNPTAFYLCASIPGGQGALAAFFGQGTRLTVV.

This clone showed up just once. The V and J genes are TRBV2 and TRBJ1-6; possibly TRBD1 for D (5 bases). Trimming stripped 7 bases from V and 5 bases from J, with 12 bases between. Germline-derived CDR1 and CDR2 are SNHLY and FYNNEI. The CDR3 covers 14 residues. The CDR3 region has the DNA TGTGCCAGCAAGGGCCAGGGCGATAATTCACCCCTCCACTTT. Amino acid sequence: CASKGQGDNSPLHF.

V usage is TRBV19 and J usage is TRBJ2-7, with a possible D match to TRBD1 (5 bases). The germline V gene has CDR1 LNHDA and CDR2 SQIVND (reference sequence). V dropped 6 bases and J dropped 2 bases, with 14 bases sitting between them. CDR3 size: 14 residues. The CDR3 DNA reads TGTGCCAGTAGAGACAGTCAGGCAACCTACGAGCAGTACTTC. Translating it yields CASRDSQATYEQYF.

The chain links TRBV7-3 to TRBJ2-2, with TRBD1 identical over 7 bases. V lost 5 bases to trimming and J lost 6 bases; unmatched junction nucleotides: 6. The CDR3 totals 14 residues. Germline CDR1 SGHTA, CDR2 FQGTGA. CDR3 nucleotide sequence: TGTGCCAGCAGCGCGCCCGACAGGGCCGGGGAGCTGTTTTTT. It encodes CASSAPDRAGELFF. The variable domain in full, with the rest retrieved from reference TRBV7-3 and TRBJ2-2, is GAGVSQTPSNKVTEKGKYVELRCDPISGHTALYWYRQSLGQGPEFLIYFQGTGAADDSGLPNDRFFAVRPEGSVSTLKIQRTERGDSAVYLCASSAPDRAGELFFGEGSRLTVL.

This chain uses TRBV7-9 with TRBJ1-4; D possibly corresponds to TRBD1 (6 bases). Trimming pared 5 bases from V and 4 bases from J, leaving 14 bases between. This CDR3 region has 15 residues. Germline V gives CDR1 SEHNR, CDR2 FQNEAQ (reference sequence). The CDR3 loop reads CASSTQGILNEKLFF. As DNA, the CDR3 is TGTGCCAGCAGCACACAGGGAATACTTAATGAAAAACTGTTTTTT.